Included here is one T cell receptor (beta chain) sequence, with context. Under the authors' procedure: Quantification of nucleated cells was approximated via reference gene primer amplification. Clones were sequenced by immunoSEQ multiplex PCR, and TCRdb holds only the in-frame ones, with some missing. V, J and clone size were drawn from that table, and D and trimming were deduced from the DNA. The profile shows more than 85,000 clones, about 88% of them singletons. These data are taken from a study of blood T cell repertoires in COVID-19. Study background: Both acute and convalescent COVID-19 samples were obtained from the United States, Italy and Spain. T cells, B-cell-depleted T cells, or PBMCs provided the cDNA or gDNA that served as material.

The V end was cut by 2 bases, the J end by 8 bases, with 15 bases between. The V gene's germline CDR1 is KGHSH and CDR2 LQKENI. The CDR3 is 15 amino acids. V usage is TRBV18 and J usage is TRBJ1-4; a weak D match, TRBD1 (6 bases). This TCR came from a woman of 80 years or more with acute or convalescent COVID-19. The sequencing input was peripheral blood. The CDR3 coding sequence is TGTGCCAGCTCACCAATGGCAGGGGCGGGCGAAAAACTGTTTTTT. It is translated as CASSPMAGAGEKLFF.